A single TCR beta chain is shown here with its context. The target antigen is unknown. The source material, RNA transcripts, was used to amplify TCR beta CDR3 regions. During a first-round RT-PCR of the TCR CDR3, the HTBI primer set was used. A single record per CDR3 protein comes from TCRdb applying MiXCR to the multiplex PCR reads. The table records a few hundred thousand distinct CDR3 sequences, about 15% of them present only once. The data were taken from a study of T cells in Graves' hyperthyroidism and ophthalmopathy. Regarding the study as a whole: A model built on 13 V-J features separated ophthalmopathy from stable hyperthyroidism.

The CDR3 contains 14 residues. The germline CDR1 and CDR2 sequences are LNHDA and SQIVND (reference sequence). V lost 3 bases, J lost 5 bases, and 11 bases lay in between. The TCR originated in a woman in her twenties or thirties with Graves' hyperthyroidism. The gene calls are TRBV19 and TRBJ1-5; tentatively, D is TRBD1 (6 bases). The sequencing input was blood. CDR3 DNA: TGTGCCAGTAGTATTCGGGCAGGGGATCAGCCCCAGCATTTT. It specifies CASSIRAGDQPQHF.